This TCR beta chain was profiled in a study of blood T cell repertoires in COVID-19 (dated by TCRdb to 2018 to 2021). General notes on the study: Samples covering the acute and convalescent phases of COVID-19 were provided by collaborators in the United States, Italy and Spain. The material from the prospective study consisted of cDNA or gDNA derived from T cells, B-cell-depleted T cells, or PBMCs. The repertoires were released in a freely available public database meant as a resource for research on the immune response to SARS-CoV-2. Samples came from the ongoing ImmuneRACE study (first 160 participants) plus 1,254 subjects from 6 global collaborators. Sample metadata almost always included a de-identified subject ID, COVID-19 status, age in years and sex. Deeply sampled blood TCRbeta repertoires from subjects exposed to, actively infected with, or recovered from COVID-19 were included in the dataset. Where available, HLA class I and class II types were taken from metadata supplied by the sample provider and were not determined by assay-based typing.

TCRbeta CDR3 regions were amplified from genomic DNA by means of the immunoSEQ Assay, a bias-controlled multiplex PCR. The study's own analysis went as follows. The number of nucleated cells in each sample was estimated from the amplification of reference gene primers within the assay. Sequence reads were collapsed and filtered to measure the absolute abundance of every unique TCRbeta CDR3 rearrangement. For each sample, productive Simpson clonality was calculated as the square root of Simpson's diversity index over productive rearrangements. TCRdb re-hosts the immuneACCESS table, in-frame sequences only. Its copies lack some clones; in the studies checked, an unresolved V gene accounts for under half of them, and the cause for the rest is not known. V and J calls and clone size are given by that table; D and trimming were obtained from the DNA. The sample yields more than 200,000 clones; approximately 87% were counted once. The top ten hold under 3% of the sample.

The CDR3 runs 16 residues from the cysteine to the phenylalanine. Only the CDR3 DNA stays, 48 bases, in frame from base 1. The germline V gene sets CDR1 to SGHRS and CDR2 to YFSETQ. The germline V end is reduced by 3 bases and the J end by 7 bases; junction bases left unmatched: 8. General study outcomes and caveats: How much clinical and demographic metadata was included differed by source and by participant, and the metadata was provided uncurated.

Each collaborating institution followed its own protocols to collect whole blood in K2EDTA tubes. For TCRbeta analysis, collaborator samples were shipped as frozen whole blood, as isolated PBMCs, or as DNA extracted from either sample type. Concerning this clone itself: No cognate antigen has been identified for it. Qualities for individual bases were not recorded, and no much larger clone is one base off.

The V and J segments used are TRBV5-1 and TRBJ2-1; TRBD2 matches 12 bases in the middle. The sequence derives from a woman between 65 and 79 years old with active or convalescent COVID-19. Specimen: peripheral blood. DNA sequence: TGCGCCAGCAGCTCCCTGACTAGCGGGAGCGGTAATGAGCAGTTCTTC. The resulting protein is CASSSLTSGSGNEQFF.